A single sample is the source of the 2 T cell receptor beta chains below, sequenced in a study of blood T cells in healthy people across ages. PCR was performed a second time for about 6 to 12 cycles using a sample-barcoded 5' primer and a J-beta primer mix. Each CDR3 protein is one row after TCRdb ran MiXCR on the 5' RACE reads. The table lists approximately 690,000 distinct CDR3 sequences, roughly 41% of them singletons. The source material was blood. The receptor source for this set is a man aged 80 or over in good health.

The CDR3 bases are TGTGCCAGCAGCTTAGGACCAAGGGGCTCAGATACGCAGTATTTT. Its translation is CASSLGPRGSDTQYF. The genes are TRBV7-2 and TRBJ2-3; tentatively, D is TRBD1 (5 bases). Trimming left V 1 base short and J 4 bases short, with 12 bases between. The CDR3 is 15 residues long. Germline-derived CDR1 and CDR2 are SGHTA and FQGNSA.

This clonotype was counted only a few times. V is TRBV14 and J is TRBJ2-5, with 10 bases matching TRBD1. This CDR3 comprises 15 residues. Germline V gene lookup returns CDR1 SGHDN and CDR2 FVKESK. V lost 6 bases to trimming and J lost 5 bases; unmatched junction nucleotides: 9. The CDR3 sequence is CASRPGTGAWETQYF. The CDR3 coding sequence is TGTGCCAGCAGGCCCGGGACAGGGGCGTGGGAGACCCAGTACTTC.